The clone carrying this T cell receptor beta chain was seen only a few times. The sample is drawn from a study of blood T cell repertoires in COVID-19. The wider study: Whether acute or convalescent, the COVID-19 samples came from the United States, Italy and Spain.

Authors' analysis steps: Reference gene primers were amplified, and this amplification served to estimate nucleated cell counts. Measured with immunoSEQ multiplex PCR; TCRdb has only the in-frame clones, and not every one. That table furnishes V, J and clone size, whereas the DNA furnished D and trimming. The table includes about 150,000 clones, around 83% detected once. Per germline, CDR1 SGHDT and CDR2 YYEEEE. This CDR3 has 14 amino acids. V lost 8 bases, J lost 2 bases, and 13 bases lay in between. The receptor was isolated from a woman aged 50 to 60 with acute or convalescent COVID-19. The material sequenced was peripheral blood. V gene TRBV5-6 combines with J gene TRBJ2-2; D is possibly TRBD1 (6 bases). The CDR3 protein is CASKDRINTGELFF. CDR3 coding DNA: TGTGCCAGTAAAGACAGGATCAACACCGGGGAGCTGTTTTTT.